Reported below is one TCR beta chain. These data come from a study of blood T cell repertoires in COVID-19. Looking at the study overall: Samples of COVID-19 (acute and convalescent) were obtained from the United States, Italy and Spain. T cells, B-cell-depleted T cells, or PBMCs provided the cDNA or gDNA that served as material.

As processed by the authors: How many nucleated cells were present was estimated from reference gene primer amplification. Repertoires were generated with immunoSEQ multiplex PCR, while TCRdb's copy carries only in-frame clones and drops some. The V and J calls and clone size are taken from that table; D and trimming were inferred from the DNA. This table has 120,000 to 150,000 clones, around 80% appearing once. Sequencing was performed on peripheral blood. This sequence originates from a human donor in a cohort sampled during active COVID-19.

The CDR3 protein is CASSDSTGSGANVLTF. The CDR3 DNA reads as TGTGCCAGCAGTGACTCAACGGGGTCTGGGGCCAACGTCCTGACTTTC. The rearrangement joins TRBV6-4 to TRBJ2-6, with a tentative D call TRBD2 (5 bases). The ends were cut back, 0 bases at V and 1 base at J, with 7 bases in the middle. Per the germline V gene, CDR1 is MRHNA and CDR2 is SNTAGT. The CDR3 covers 16 residues.